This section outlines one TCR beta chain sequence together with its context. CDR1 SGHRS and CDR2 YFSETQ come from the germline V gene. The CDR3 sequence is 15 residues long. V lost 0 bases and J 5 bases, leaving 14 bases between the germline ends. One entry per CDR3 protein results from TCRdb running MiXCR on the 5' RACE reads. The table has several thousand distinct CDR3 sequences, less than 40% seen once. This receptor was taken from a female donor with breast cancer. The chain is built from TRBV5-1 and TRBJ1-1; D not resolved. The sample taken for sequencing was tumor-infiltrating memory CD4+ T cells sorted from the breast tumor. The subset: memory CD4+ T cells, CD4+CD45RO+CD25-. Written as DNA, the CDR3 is TGCGCCAGCAGCTTGGACACCACATGGAAAACTGAAGCTTTCTTT. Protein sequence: CASSLDTTWKTEAFF.